This T cell receptor beta chain was captured in a study of blood T cell repertoires in COVID-19. At the level of the study: Acute and convalescent COVID-19 samples came from the United States, Italy and Spain. Nucleic acid was either cDNA or gDNA, and it came from T cells, B-cell-depleted T cells, or PBMCs.

The CDR3 contains 14 residues. Trimming removed 2 bases from V and 3 bases from J, with 7 bases in between. CDR1 KGHSH and CDR2 LQKENI come from the germline V gene. In the original analysis: Reference gene primer amplification gave nucleated cell count estimates. Libraries were prepared by immunoSEQ multiplex PCR; TCRdb keeps only in-frame clonotypes and omits some of them. V and J calls and clone size are copied from that table; D and trimming were computed from the DNA. The sample records 150,000 to 200,000 clones, 65% to 85% being singletons. This chain connects TRBV18 to TRBJ2-2; possibly TRBD2 for D (5 bases). The sequence was collected from a woman in her 30s with acute or convalescent COVID-19. Sequenced material: peripheral blood. The CDR3 nucleotides read TGTGCCAGCTCACCAGGGAGTCACACCGGGGAGCTGTTTTTT. Its protein is CASSPGSHTGELFF.